This T cell receptor (beta chain) was captured in a study of neoadjuvant anti-PD-1 for oral cavity cancer. At the level of the study: Patients without progression got a fourth dose around day 43.

The patients had HPV-negative, locally advanced oral cavity squamous cell carcinoma. PBMCs were not maintained or expanded in culture before analysis. PBMC libraries mostly used roughly 480 ng of input genomic DNA, with six replicates per sample. TCRdb's copy holds only in-frame clones and misses some; the assay was immunoSEQ multiplex PCR. The table lists around 60,000 clones, around four fifths of them singletons. As regards this clone: Within the sample, other DNA sequences also encode this same CDR3.

Germline V lookup: CDR1 SGHRS, CDR2 YFSETQ. This CDR3 comprises 14 residues. The V and J ends lost 2 bases and 2 bases respectively, with 8 bases between them. V gene TRBV5-1 combines with J gene TRBJ1-5; D unclear. The sequenced sample was PBMCs, obtained before nivolumab (anti-PD-1) treatment. The TCR originated in a person aged 40-85 years with oral cavity squamous cell carcinoma. The CDR3 nucleotides are TGCGCCAGCAGCTTACGGGGTGGCAATCAGCCCCAGCATTTT. Protein product: CASSLRGGNQPQHF. Variable domain in full (rest from reference TRBV5-1 and TRBJ1-5): KAGVTQTPRYLIKTRGQQVTLSCSPISGHRSVSWYQQTPGQGLQFLFEYFSETQRNKGNFPGRFSGRQFSNSRSEMNVSTLELGDSALYLCASSLRGGNQPQHFGDGTRLSIL.